These T cell receptor beta chains were read from a single sample in a study of CD8 T cells in ankylosing spondylitis. Using its own MiXCR run on the 5' RACE reads, TCRdb lists one record per CDR3 protein. Of some 840,000 distinct CDR3 sequences detected, 12% appear once; the ten largest clones hold about 0.49%. The specimen sequenced was blood, either unsorted or a sorted T cell fraction (not recorded which). Receptor source: a male donor with ankylosing spondylitis. CDR3s include the opening cysteine and the closing phenylalanine or tryptophan. A D gene is named only where the DNA matches it firmly. The size entry is marked missing in some rows and otherwise reads once, few, many or a size class.

v_gene: TRBV7-8; d_gene: -; abundance: -; j_gene: TRBJ1-5; CDR3nt: TGTGCCAGCAGCTTGACAGCCCTCCAGCCCCAGCATTTT; CDR3aa: CASSLTALQPQHF
v_gene: TRBV6-5; d_gene: -; abundance: few; j_gene: TRBJ1-1; CDR3nt: TGTGCCAGCAGTTACTCGCAGGGGACCGACACTGAAGCTTTCTTT; CDR3aa: CASSYSQGTDTEAFF
v_gene: TRBV5-1; d_gene: TRBD2; abundance: few; j_gene: TRBJ2-3; CDR3nt: TGCGCCAGCAGCTTGGGGTTCAGCGGGAGGACCACAGATACGCAGTATTTT; CDR3aa: CASSLGFSGRTTDTQYF
v_gene: TRBV5-1; d_gene: -; abundance: -; j_gene: TRBJ1-1; CDR3nt: TGCGCCAGCAGTCCTCAGACGGGGGAAGCTTTCTTT; CDR3aa: CASSPQTGEAFF
v_gene: TRBV10-3; d_gene: -; abundance: many; j_gene: TRBJ2-2; CDR3nt: TGTGCCATCAGCCCCCATGACACCGGGGAGCTGTTTTTT; CDR3aa: CAISPHDTGELFF
v_gene: TRBV2; d_gene: -; abundance: few; j_gene: TRBJ2-3; CDR3nt: TGTGCCAGCTTTGTCCAGCCCTTCACAGATACGCAGTATTTT; CDR3aa: CASFVQPFTDTQYF
v_gene: TRBV2; d_gene: -; abundance: few; j_gene: TRBJ2-4; CDR3nt: TGTGCCAGCAAAATTCGGAACTTAGCCAAAAACATTCAGTACTTC; CDR3aa: CASKIRNLAKNIQYF
v_gene: TRBV4-2; d_gene: -; abundance: -; j_gene: TRBJ2-7; CDR3nt: TGTGCCAGCAGCCAAGTAGGGGGGTCGCGGGCACCCTACGAGCAGTACTTC; CDR3aa: CASSQVGGSRAPYEQYF
v_gene: TRBV5-1; d_gene: -; abundance: -; j_gene: TRBJ2-3; CDR3nt: TGCGCCAGCAGCTTGGCCAGGTTGACCACAGATACGCAGTATTTT; CDR3aa: CASSLARLTTDTQYF
v_gene: TRBV12-3/TRBV12-4; d_gene: TRBD2; abundance: -; j_gene: TRBJ2-3; CDR3nt: TGTGCCAGCAGTTTAAGGCTAGCGGCTAGCACAGATACGCAGTATTTT; CDR3aa: CASSLRLAASTDTQYF
v_gene: TRBV12-3/TRBV12-4; d_gene: TRBD1; abundance: many; j_gene: TRBJ2-6; CDR3nt: TGTGCCAGCAGAACAGGGGTAGCGGCCAACGTCCTGACTTTC; CDR3aa: CASRTGVAANVLTF
v_gene: TRBV6-1; d_gene: -; abundance: -; j_gene: TRBJ2-5; CDR3nt: TGTGCCAGCAGGGACCCAGATGTGGAGACCCAGTACTTC; CDR3aa: CASRDPDVETQYF
v_gene: TRBV6-5; d_gene: TRBD1; abundance: few; j_gene: TRBJ1-2; CDR3nt: TGTGCCAGCAGTTACTCCGGGACAGGGACCGGCTACACCTTC; CDR3aa: CASSYSGTGTGYTF
v_gene: TRBV28; d_gene: -; abundance: -; j_gene: TRBJ1-3; CDR3nt: TGTGCCAGCAGTTTATGGTCCGGGAGCGGGGGAAACACCATATATTTT; CDR3aa: CASSLWSGSGGNTIYF
v_gene: TRBV4-2; d_gene: -; abundance: -; j_gene: TRBJ1-6; CDR3nt: TGTGCCAGCATGGGGGGCTATAATTCACCCCTCCACTTT; CDR3aa: CASMGGYNSPLHF
v_gene: TRBV28; d_gene: -; abundance: -; j_gene: TRBJ2-1; CDR3nt: TGTGCCAGCAGAAACAGGCTAACCTACAATGAGCAGTTCTTC; CDR3aa: CASRNRLTYNEQFF
v_gene: TRBV7-6; d_gene: -; abundance: -; j_gene: TRBJ2-7; CDR3nt: TGTGCCAGCAGCACCCCGGACACCTACGAGCAGTACTTC; CDR3aa: CASSTPDTYEQYF
v_gene: TRBV11-2; d_gene: TRBD1; abundance: -; j_gene: TRBJ1-1; CDR3nt: TGTGCCAGCAGCCCCCTGAGGGGGCCGGGCACTGAAGCTTTCTTT; CDR3aa: CASSPLRGPGTEAFF
v_gene: TRBV6-1; d_gene: -; abundance: -; j_gene: TRBJ1-3; CDR3nt: TGTGCCAGCAGGCCGCGGGTCTCTGGAAACACCATATATTTT; CDR3aa: CASRPRVSGNTIYF
v_gene: TRBV30; d_gene: -; abundance: -; j_gene: TRBJ1-1; CDR3nt: TGTGCCTGGAGTGTAAACAGGAACACTGAAGCTTTCTTT; CDR3aa: CAWSVNRNTEAFF
v_gene: TRBV7-2; d_gene: TRBD2; abundance: many; j_gene: TRBJ2-5; CDR3nt: TGTGCCAGCAAGACTAGCGGCTTACCTCAAGAGACCCAGTACTTC; CDR3aa: CASKTSGLPQETQYF
v_gene: TRBV20-1; d_gene: TRBD2; abundance: many; j_gene: TRBJ2-1; CDR3nt: TGCAGTGCGTTTCTGGCTAGCGGGGGCTATGAGCAGTTCTTC; CDR3aa: CSAFLASGGYEQFF
v_gene: TRBV4-3; d_gene: -; abundance: -; j_gene: TRBJ2-7; CDR3nt: TGCGCCAGCAGCCAAGCGCGGGACAGCTCCTACGAGCAGTACTTC; CDR3aa: CASSQARDSSYEQYF
v_gene: TRBV20-1; d_gene: -; abundance: few; j_gene: TRBJ2-5; CDR3nt: TGCAGTGCTAGAGAAAAACAGGGAGTACGTTGGACCCAGTACTTC; CDR3aa: CSAREKQGVRWTQYF
v_gene: TRBV5-1; d_gene: -; abundance: few; j_gene: TRBJ2-3; CDR3nt: TGCGCCAGCAGCTTGGCGGGAGTGGGGGATACGCAGTATTTT; CDR3aa: CASSLAGVGDTQYF
v_gene: TRBV5-1; d_gene: TRBD1; abundance: few; j_gene: TRBJ1-1; CDR3nt: TGCGCCAGCAGCTTCGGCAGGGGGCTCACTGAAGCTTTCTTT; CDR3aa: CASSFGRGLTEAFF
v_gene: TRBV7-2; d_gene: -; abundance: few; j_gene: TRBJ2-5; CDR3nt: TGTGCCAGCAGCCCACGGGACCTAGGAGAGACCCAGTACTTC; CDR3aa: CASSPRDLGETQYF
v_gene: TRBV5-1; d_gene: TRBD2; abundance: few; j_gene: TRBJ2-1; CDR3nt: TGCGCCAGCAGCTGGGCGGGGGGAAGCTCCTACAATGAGCAGTTCTTC; CDR3aa: CASSWAGGSSYNEQFF
v_gene: TRBV20-1; d_gene: -; abundance: many; j_gene: TRBJ2-3; CDR3nt: TGCAGTGCTAGATGGCCTATTGGGGATACGCAGTATTTT; CDR3aa: CSARWPIGDTQYF
v_gene: TRBV10-3; d_gene: -; abundance: -; j_gene: TRBJ2-3; CDR3nt: TGTGCCATCAGTGACCCACTGAAGGATCGCACAGATACGCAGTATTTT; CDR3aa: CAISDPLKDRTDTQYF
v_gene: TRBV24-1; d_gene: -; abundance: many; j_gene: TRBJ2-7; CDR3nt: TGTGCCACCAGTGACCCGACAGGCTACGAGCAGTACTTC; CDR3aa: CATSDPTGYEQYF
v_gene: TRBV7-2; d_gene: -; abundance: many; j_gene: TRBJ2-5; CDR3nt: TGTGCCAGCAGCTTAAGTGGATCGGCGGGACAAGAGACCCAGTACTTC; CDR3aa: CASSLSGSAGQETQYF
v_gene: TRBV20-1; d_gene: -; abundance: -; j_gene: TRBJ2-2; CDR3nt: TGCAGTGCTAGTCAAGTAGTAGGGGTCACCGGGGAGCTGTTTTTT; CDR3aa: CSASQVVGVTGELFF
v_gene: TRBV9; d_gene: -; abundance: -; j_gene: TRBJ1-4; CDR3nt: TGTGCCAGCAGCGGCGAAACTGCAACTAATGAAAAACTGTTTTTT; CDR3aa: CASSGETATNEKLFF
v_gene: TRBV28; d_gene: -; abundance: few; j_gene: TRBJ1-2; CDR3nt: TGTGCCAGCAGTGTACAGGAAATCTATGGCTACACCTTC; CDR3aa: CASSVQEIYGYTF
v_gene: TRBV7-9; d_gene: -; abundance: few; j_gene: TRBJ2-1; CDR3nt: TGTGCCAGCAGCTTAGGTAGGGGTGGGTACAATGAGCAGTTCTTC; CDR3aa: CASSLGRGGYNEQFF
v_gene: TRBV5-5; d_gene: -; abundance: few; j_gene: TRBJ2-5; CDR3nt: TGTGCCAGCAGCCCGGGACGAACCTTTGAGACCCAGTACTTC; CDR3aa: CASSPGRTFETQYF
v_gene: TRBV29-1; d_gene: -; abundance: many; j_gene: TRBJ2-7; CDR3nt: TGCAGCGTTGAATGGAAAGGGGGGCAGTACTTC; CDR3aa: CSVEWKGGQYF
v_gene: TRBV6-2/TRBV6-3; d_gene: TRBD1; abundance: few; j_gene: TRBJ2-5; CDR3nt: TGTGCCAGCAGGCTACCAGGGGGCCGGGGGTCCCAGTACTTC; CDR3aa: CASRLPGGRGSQYF